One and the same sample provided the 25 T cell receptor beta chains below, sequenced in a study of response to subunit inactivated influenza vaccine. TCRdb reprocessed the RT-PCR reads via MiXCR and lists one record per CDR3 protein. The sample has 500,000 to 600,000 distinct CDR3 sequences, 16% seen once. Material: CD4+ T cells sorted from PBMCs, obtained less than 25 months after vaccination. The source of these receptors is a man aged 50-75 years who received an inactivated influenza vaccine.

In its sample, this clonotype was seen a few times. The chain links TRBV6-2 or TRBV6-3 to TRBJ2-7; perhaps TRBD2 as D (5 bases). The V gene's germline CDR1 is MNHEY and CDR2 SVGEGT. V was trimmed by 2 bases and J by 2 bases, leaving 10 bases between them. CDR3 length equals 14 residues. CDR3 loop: CASSYLDYTYEQYF. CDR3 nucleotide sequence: TGTGCCAGCAGTTACCTCGACTACACCTACGAGCAGTACTTC.

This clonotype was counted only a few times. The CDR3 sequence: CASSFDWVMDNEQFF. The CDR3 DNA reads TGTGCCAGCAGCTTTGACTGGGTCATGGACAATGAGCAGTTCTTC. This chain uses TRBV7-9 with TRBJ2-1; D ambiguous. Trimming left V 3 bases short and J 5 bases short, with 14 bases between. The CDR3 spans 15 residues. Germline V gives CDR1 SEHNR, CDR2 FQNEAQ (reference sequence).

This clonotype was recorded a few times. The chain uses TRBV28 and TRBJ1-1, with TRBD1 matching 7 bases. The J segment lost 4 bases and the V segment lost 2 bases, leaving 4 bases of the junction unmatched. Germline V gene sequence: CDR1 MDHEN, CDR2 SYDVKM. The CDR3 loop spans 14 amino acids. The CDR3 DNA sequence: TGTGCCAGCAGTTTAAACAGGGGAGGCACTGAAGCTTTCTTT. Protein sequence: CASSLNRGGTEAFF.

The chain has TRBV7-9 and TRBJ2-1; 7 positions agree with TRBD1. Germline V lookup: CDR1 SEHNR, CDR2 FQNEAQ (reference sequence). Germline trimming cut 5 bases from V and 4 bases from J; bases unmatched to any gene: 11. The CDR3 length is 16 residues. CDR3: CASSPMTGLGYNEQFF. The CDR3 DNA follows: TGTGCCAGCAGCCCCATGACAGGGTTGGGGTACAATGAGCAGTTCTTC.

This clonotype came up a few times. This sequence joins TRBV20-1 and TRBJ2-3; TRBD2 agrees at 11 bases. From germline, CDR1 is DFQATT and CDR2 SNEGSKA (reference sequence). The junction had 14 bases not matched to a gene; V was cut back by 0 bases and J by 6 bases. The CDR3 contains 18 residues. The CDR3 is CSARDPLLLAGVFDTQYF. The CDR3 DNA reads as TGCAGTGCTAGAGACCCGTTGTTACTAGCGGGAGTGTTCGATACGCAGTATTTT.

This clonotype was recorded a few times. CDR3 nucleotide sequence: TGTGCCAGCAGCTTAGTTCGGGCTAGCCTCACCCAGTACTTC. This sequence encodes CASSLVRASLTQYF. This sequence joins TRBV7-2 and TRBJ2-5; TRBD2 is a possible D gene (5 bases). V lost 1 base, J lost 8 bases, and 14 bases lay in between. The CDR3 spans 14 residues. CDR1 and CDR2 (germline): SGHTA, FQGNSA.

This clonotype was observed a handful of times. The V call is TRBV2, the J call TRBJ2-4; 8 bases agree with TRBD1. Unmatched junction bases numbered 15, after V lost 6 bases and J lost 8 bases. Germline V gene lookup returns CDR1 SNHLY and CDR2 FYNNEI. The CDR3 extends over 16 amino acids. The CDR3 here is CASSTGQGGISDIQYF. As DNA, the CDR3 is TGTGCCAGCAGCACCGGACAGGGAGGAATTTCGGACATTCAGTACTTC.

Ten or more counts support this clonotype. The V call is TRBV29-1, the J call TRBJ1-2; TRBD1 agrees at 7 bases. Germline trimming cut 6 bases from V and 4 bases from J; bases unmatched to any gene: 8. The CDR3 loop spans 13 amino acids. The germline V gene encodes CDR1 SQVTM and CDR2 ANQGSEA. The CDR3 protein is CSVRDSDLYGYTF. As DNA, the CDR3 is TGCAGCGTGCGGGACAGCGATCTCTATGGCTACACCTTC.

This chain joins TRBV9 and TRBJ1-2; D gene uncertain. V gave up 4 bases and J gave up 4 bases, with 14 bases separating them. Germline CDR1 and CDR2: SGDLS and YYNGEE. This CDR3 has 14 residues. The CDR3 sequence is CASSQARNGYGYTF. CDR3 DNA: TGTGCCAGCAGCCAAGCTCGAAACGGCTATGGCTACACCTTC. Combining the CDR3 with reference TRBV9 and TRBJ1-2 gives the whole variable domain DSGVTQTPKHLITATGQRVTLRCSPRSGDLSVYWYQQSLDQGLQFLIQYYNGEERAKGNILERFSAQQFPDLHSELNLSSLELGDSALYFCASSQARNGYGYTFGSGTRLTVV.

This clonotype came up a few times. The CDR3 loop reads CASGTAGFYGYTF. CDR3 coding DNA: TGTGCCAGCGGGACAGCCGGATTCTATGGCTACACCTTC. The chain employs TRBV12-3 or TRBV12-4 and TRBJ1-2, with TRBD1 matching over 7 bases. The CDR3 loop spans 13 amino acids. V shed 8 bases and J 4 bases; nucleotides not matched to a gene: 7.

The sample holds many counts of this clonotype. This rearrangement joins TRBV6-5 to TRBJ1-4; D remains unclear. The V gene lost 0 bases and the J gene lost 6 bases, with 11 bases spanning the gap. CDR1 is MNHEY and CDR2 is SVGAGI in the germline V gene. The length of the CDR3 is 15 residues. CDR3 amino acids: CASSYSGRRDEKLFF. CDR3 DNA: TGTGCCAGCAGTTACTCGGGCAGGAGGGATGAAAAACTGTTTTTT.

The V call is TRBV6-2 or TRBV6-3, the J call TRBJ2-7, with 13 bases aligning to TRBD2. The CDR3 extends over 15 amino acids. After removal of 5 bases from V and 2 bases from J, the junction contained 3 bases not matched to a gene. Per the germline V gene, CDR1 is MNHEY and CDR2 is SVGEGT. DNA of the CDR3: TGTGCCAGCAGTGGACTAGCGGGGGCGACCTACGAGCAGTACTTC. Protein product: CASSGLAGATYEQYF.

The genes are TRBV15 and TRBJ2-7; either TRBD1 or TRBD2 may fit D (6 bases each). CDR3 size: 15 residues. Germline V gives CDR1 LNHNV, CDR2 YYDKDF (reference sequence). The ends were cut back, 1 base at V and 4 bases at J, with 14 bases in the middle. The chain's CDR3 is CATSRARGLEYEQYF. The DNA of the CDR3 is TGTGCCACCAGCAGAGCCCGGGGGCTGGAGTACGAGCAGTACTTC.

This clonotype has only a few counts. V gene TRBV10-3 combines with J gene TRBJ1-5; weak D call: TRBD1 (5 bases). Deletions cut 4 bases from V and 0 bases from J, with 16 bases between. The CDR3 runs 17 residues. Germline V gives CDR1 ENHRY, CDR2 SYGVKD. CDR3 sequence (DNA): TGTGCCATCAGTGGGAGGTCGGCAGGGAATAGCAATCAGCCCCAGCATTTT. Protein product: CAISGRSAGNSNQPQHF.

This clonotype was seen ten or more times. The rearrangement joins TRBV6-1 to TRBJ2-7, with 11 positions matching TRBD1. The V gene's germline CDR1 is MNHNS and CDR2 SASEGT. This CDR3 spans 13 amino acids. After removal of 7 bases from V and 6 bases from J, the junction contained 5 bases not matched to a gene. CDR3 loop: CASKDRGRGEQYF. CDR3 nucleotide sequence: TGTGCCAGCAAGGACAGGGGGCGCGGCGAGCAGTACTTC.

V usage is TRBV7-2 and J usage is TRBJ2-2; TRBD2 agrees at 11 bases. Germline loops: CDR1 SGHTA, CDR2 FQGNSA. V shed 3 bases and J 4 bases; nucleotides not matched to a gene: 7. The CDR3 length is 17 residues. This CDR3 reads CASSFSLAGGSTGELFF. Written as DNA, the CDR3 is TGTGCCAGCAGCTTCAGCCTAGCGGGAGGTTCCACCGGGGAGCTGTTTTTT.

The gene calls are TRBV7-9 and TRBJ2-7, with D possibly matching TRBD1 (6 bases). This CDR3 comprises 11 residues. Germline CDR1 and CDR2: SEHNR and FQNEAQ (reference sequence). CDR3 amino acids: CEDRVSYEQYF. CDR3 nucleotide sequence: TGTGAGGACAGAGTTTCCTACGAGCAGTACTTC.

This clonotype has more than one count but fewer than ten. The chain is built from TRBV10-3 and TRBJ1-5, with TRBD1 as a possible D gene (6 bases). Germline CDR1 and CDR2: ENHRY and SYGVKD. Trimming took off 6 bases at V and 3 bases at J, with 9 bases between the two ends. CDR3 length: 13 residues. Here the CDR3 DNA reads TGTGCCATCAGCGACAGGAACAATCAGCCCCAGCATTTT. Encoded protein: CAISDRNNQPQHF.

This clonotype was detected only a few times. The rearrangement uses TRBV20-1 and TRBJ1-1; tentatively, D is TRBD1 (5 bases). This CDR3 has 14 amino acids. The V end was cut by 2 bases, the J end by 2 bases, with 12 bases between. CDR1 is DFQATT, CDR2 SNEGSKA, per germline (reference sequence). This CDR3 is CSARKLGPNTEAFF. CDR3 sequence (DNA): TGCAGTGCTAGAAAACTGGGACCAAACACTGAAGCTTTCTTT.

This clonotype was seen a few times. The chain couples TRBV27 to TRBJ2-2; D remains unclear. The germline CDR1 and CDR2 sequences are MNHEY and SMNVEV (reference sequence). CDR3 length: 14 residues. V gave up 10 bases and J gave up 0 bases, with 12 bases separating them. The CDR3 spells CATRPATNTGELFF. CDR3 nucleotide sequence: TGTGCCACCCGGCCAGCGACGAACACCGGGGAGCTGTTTTTT.

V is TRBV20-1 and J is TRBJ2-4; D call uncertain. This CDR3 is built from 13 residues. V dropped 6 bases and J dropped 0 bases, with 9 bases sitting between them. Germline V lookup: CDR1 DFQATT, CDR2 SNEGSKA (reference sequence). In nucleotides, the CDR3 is TGCAGTGCCACCCAACTAGCCAAAAACATTCAGTACTTC. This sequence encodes CSATQLAKNIQYF.

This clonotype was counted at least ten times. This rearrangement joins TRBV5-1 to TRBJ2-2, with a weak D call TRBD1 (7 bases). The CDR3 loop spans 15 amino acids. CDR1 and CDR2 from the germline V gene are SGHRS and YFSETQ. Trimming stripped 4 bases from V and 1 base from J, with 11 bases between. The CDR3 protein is CASSGRTGNTGELFF. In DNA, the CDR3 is TGCGCCAGCAGCGGGAGGACAGGGAACACCGGGGAGCTGTTTTTT.

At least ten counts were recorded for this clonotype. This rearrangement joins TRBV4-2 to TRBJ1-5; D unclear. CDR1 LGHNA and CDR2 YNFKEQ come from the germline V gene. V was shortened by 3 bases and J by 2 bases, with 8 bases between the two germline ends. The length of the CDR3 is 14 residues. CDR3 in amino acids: CASSQGIGNQPQHF. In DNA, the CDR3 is TGTGCCAGCAGCCAGGGTATAGGCAATCAGCCCCAGCATTTT.

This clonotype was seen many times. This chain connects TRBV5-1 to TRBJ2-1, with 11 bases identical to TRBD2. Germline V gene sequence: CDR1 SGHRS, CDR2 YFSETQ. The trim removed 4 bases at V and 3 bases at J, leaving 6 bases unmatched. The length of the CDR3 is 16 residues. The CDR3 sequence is CASSTSSGGGYNEQFF. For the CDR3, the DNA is TGCGCCAGCAGCACCAGTAGCGGGGGGGGCTACAATGAGCAGTTCTTC.

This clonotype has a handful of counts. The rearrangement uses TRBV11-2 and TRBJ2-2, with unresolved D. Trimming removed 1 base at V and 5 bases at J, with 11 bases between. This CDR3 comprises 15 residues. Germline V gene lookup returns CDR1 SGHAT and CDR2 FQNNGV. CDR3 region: CASSLVRAATGELFF. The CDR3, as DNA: TGTGCCAGCAGCTTAGTTAGGGCTGCGACCGGGGAGCTGTTTTTT. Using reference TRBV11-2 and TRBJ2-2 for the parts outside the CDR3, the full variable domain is EAGVAQSPRYKIIEKRQSVAFWCNPISGHATLYWYQQILGQGPKLLIQFQNNGVVDDSQLPKDRFSAERLKGVDSTLKIQPAKLEDSAVYLCASSLVRAATGELFFGEGSRLTVL.